A selection of T cell receptor beta chains follows, all from one sample in a study of resident and recirculating memory T cells in vitiligo. The assay was immunoSEQ multiplex PCR, and TCRdb's table has in-frame clones only and misses some. The sample includes tens of thousands of clones, just over 90% of them seen just once. Specimen: blood. The source is a male donor with vitiligo. The CDR3 runs from the conserved cysteine through the conserved F or W. A D gene is named only where the DNA matches it firmly. Expanded clones get a size class; other rows say once, few or many, or leave the size out.

v_gene	abundance	d_gene	len	j_gene	CDR3nt	CDR3aa
TRBV7-8	.	.	14	TRBJ2-1	TGTGCCAGTCGTCCTTCCAGCTCCTACAATGAGCAGTTCTTC	CASRPSSSYNEQFF
TRBV11-1	.	TRBD2	15	TRBJ2-1	TGTGCCAGCAGCTTGGGACTAGTTCGTTTCAATGAGCAGTTCTTC	CASSLGLVRFNEQFF
TRBV28	.	TRBD1	15	TRBJ1-5	TGTGCCAGCACGACACCGGGGGCAGGGGGCGCGGAGCAGCATTTT	CASTTPGAGGAEQHF
TRBV28	.	TRBD2	15	TRBJ2-1	TGTGCCAGCGGCCTAAGACTAGCGGGGTACAATGAGCAGTTCTTC	CASGLRLAGYNEQFF
TRBV7-2	.	.	15	TRBJ1-4	TGTGCCAGCAGCCCGTACAGAACAACTAATGAAAAACTGTTTTTT	CASSPYRTTNEKLFF
TRBV19	.	TRBD2	14	TRBJ2-1	TGTGCCAGTAATGGCGGGAGGGAGGTGAATGAGCAGTTCTTC	CASNGGREVNEQFF
TRBV4-2	.	TRBD2	15	TRBJ2-3	TGTGCCAGCAGCTGGGCGGGAGGGAGCACAGATACGCAGTATTTT	CASSWAGGSTDTQYF
TRBV2	.	.	10	TRBJ1-1	TGTGCCAGCAGGGGGCGTGGAGCTTTCTTT	CASRGRGAFF
TRBV15	.	.	18	TRBJ2-6	TGTGCCACCAGCAGAGGGTTACGAGAGGGATCTGGGGCCAACGTCCTGACTTTC	CATSRGLREGSGANVLTF
TRBV20-1	.	.	11	TRBJ1-2	TGCAGCGCCGCGGCAGACTATGGCTACACCTTC	CSAAADYGYTF
TRBV6-5	once	TRBD1	16	TRBJ2-5	TGTGCCAGCAGTTACTCCCCCGGGACAGTTCAAGAGACCCAGTACTTC	CASSYSPGTVQETQYF
TRBV19	.	TRBD1	14	TRBJ1-3	TGTGCCAGTAAGACAGGGGGTGAGGGAAACACCATATATTTT	CASKTGGEGNTIYF
TRBV11-2	.	TRBD1	13	TRBJ1-1	TGTGCCAGCAGCTTAGGGAGACAGGGAGAAGCTTTCTTT	CASSLGRQGEAFF
TRBV11-3	once	.	16	TRBJ2-7	TGTGCCAGCAGCTTAGATGGGGTAGCGGCTCCTTACGAGCAGTACTTC	CASSLDGVAAPYEQYF
TRBV9	.	.	15	TRBJ2-3	TGTGCCAGCAGCGTAGGTCGGAGCTCCACAGATACGCAGTATTTT	CASSVGRSSTDTQYF
TRBV27	.	.	15	TRBJ2-3	TGTGCCAGTGGGAGCGGGCAGGTGGTCTTATCGGCGCAGTATTTT	CASGSGQVVLSAQYF
TRBV4-3	.	.	12	TRBJ1-1	TGCGCCAGCAGCCAAGATCAGGGCCGAGCTTTCTTT	CASSQDQGRAFF
TRBV27	.	TRBD2	17	TRBJ2-3	TGTGCCAGCAGTTTATCCGCTAGCGGGTTACGCACAGATACGCAGTATTTT	CASSLSASGLRTDTQYF
TRBV10-3	.	TRBD2	16	TRBJ2-1	TGTGCCATCAGTTTCTCCGGGACTAGCGGAAACAATGAGCAGTTCTTC	CAISFSGTSGNNEQFF
TRBV11-2	.	.	14	TRBJ2-7	TGTGCCAGCAGCGAAATCCGGGGGTCCTACGAGCAGTACTTC	CASSEIRGSYEQYF
TRBV30	.	.	12	TRBJ2-7	TGTGCCTGGACGACAGTTTCGGGCGAGCAGTACTTC	CAWTTVSGEQYF
TRBV13	.	TRBD2	15	TRBJ2-1	TGTGCCAGCAGCCGAGCAGCGGGAGGAGGAAATGAGCAGTTCTTC	CASSRAAGGGNEQFF
TRBV13	.	.	14	TRBJ2-7	TGTGCCAGCAGCCCGAGGGGGGGCTCTGGCGAGCAGTACTTC	CASSPRGGSGEQYF
TRBV6-5	.	.	13	TRBJ2-7	TGTGCCAGCAGTTTCGGGTATCCCTACGAGCAGTACTTC	CASSFGYPYEQYF
TRBV10-3	.	TRBD1	15	TRBJ1-1	TGTGCCATCAGTGGCAGGGGACAGGGGAATTTTGAAGCTTTCTTT	CAISGRGQGNFEAFF